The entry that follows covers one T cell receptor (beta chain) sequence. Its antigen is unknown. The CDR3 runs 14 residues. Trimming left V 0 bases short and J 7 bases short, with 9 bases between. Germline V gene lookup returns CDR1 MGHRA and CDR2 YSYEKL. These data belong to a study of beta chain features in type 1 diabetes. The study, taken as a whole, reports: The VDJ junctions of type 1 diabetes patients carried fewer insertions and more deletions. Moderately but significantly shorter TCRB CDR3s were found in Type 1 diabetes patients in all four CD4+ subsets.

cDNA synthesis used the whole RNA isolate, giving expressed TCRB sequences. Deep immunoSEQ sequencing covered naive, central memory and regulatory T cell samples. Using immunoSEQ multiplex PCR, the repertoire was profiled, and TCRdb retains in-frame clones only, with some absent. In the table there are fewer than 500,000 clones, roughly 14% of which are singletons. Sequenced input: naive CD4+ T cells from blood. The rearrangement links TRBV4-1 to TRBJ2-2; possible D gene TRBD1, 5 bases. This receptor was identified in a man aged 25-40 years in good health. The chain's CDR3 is CASSQDGAVGELFF. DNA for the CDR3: TGCGCCAGCAGCCAAGATGGGGCCGTCGGGGAGCTGTTTTTT.